A single sample gave rise to the 5 T cell receptor beta chains below, sequenced in a study of shared clonotypes between healthy human individuals. Using immunoSEQ multiplex PCR, the repertoire was profiled, and TCRdb retains in-frame clones only, with some absent. The data hold 1.5 million to 1.9 million clones, with 95% to 99% observed a single time. The sequencing sample was made of naive CD4+ T cells sorted from blood. Noted subset: CD45RA+ positively selected. These receptors were taken from a man aged 25 to 40 in good health.

The chain combines TRBV13 with TRBJ2-5; TRBD2 agrees at 9 bases. V gave up 0 bases and J gave up 4 bases; unmatched junction bases: 9. Germline loops: CDR1 PRHDT, CDR2 FYEKMQ (reference sequence). The CDR3 runs 17 residues. CDR3 nucleotide sequence: TGTGCCAGCAGCTTAGGCTCGGTACTAGCGGGTGCAGAGACCCAGTACTTC. It encodes CASSLGSVLAGAETQYF.

DNA of the CDR3: TGCGCCAGCATTAAGGGACTAGCGGGAGCGGGATCCGGCTCCTACGAGCAGTACTTC. Its protein is CASIKGLAGAGSGSYEQYF. The genes are TRBV10-2 and TRBJ2-7; 14 bases are shared with TRBD2. The CDR3 covers 19 residues. Trimming cost V 7 bases and J 0 bases; bases outside gene matches: 14. Germline V gene data show CDR1 as WSHSY and CDR2 as SAAADI.

The chain couples TRBV5-1 to TRBJ2-7; no clear D. The CDR3 totals 14 residues. Germline V lookup: CDR1 SGHRS, CDR2 YFSETQ. Trimming cost V 4 bases and J 0 bases, with 11 bases left between them. The CDR3 is CASSTRFSSYEQYF. CDR3 bases: TGCGCCAGCAGCACCCGCTTCAGCTCCTACGAGCAGTACTTC.

This chain links TRBV6-5 with TRBJ1-3; D is undetermined. Trimming shortened V by 8 bases and J by 4 bases, and 12 bases separated the two germline ends. Germline loops: CDR1 MNHEY, CDR2 SVGAGI. This CDR3 region has 13 residues. CDR3 region: CASADGAGNTIYF. DNA for the CDR3: TGTGCCAGCGCTGACGGAGCCGGAAACACCATATATTTT.

This clone came up once. The chain joins TRBV5-4 to TRBJ2-1; 8 bases line up with TRBD2. V was pared by 4 bases and J by 10 bases, with 16 bases of the junction left unmatched. The CDR3 length is 16 residues. From germline, CDR1 is SGHNT and CDR2 YYREEE (reference sequence). The CDR3 sequence is CASSAKAGVLKVEQFF. CDR3 nucleotides: TGTGCCAGCAGCGCAAAAGCGGGAGTGTTGAAGGTCGAGCAGTTCTTC.